The T cell receptor (beta chain) under discussion was sequenced for a study of blood T cells in healthy people across ages. This CDR3 is 14 amino acids long. Trimming cost V 4 bases and J 5 bases, with 15 bases left between them. Germline values: CDR1 ENHRY, CDR2 SYGVKD. The use of a sample-barcoded 5' primer and a J-beta primer mix characterized a second PCR of roughly 6 to 11 cycles. TCRdb re-called the 5' RACE reads through MiXCR, storing one row per CDR3 protein. The sample lists 1.5 million to 2 million distinct CDR3 sequences, roughly 28% occurring once. The TCR originated in a woman in her 30s in good health. The chain has TRBV10-3 and TRBJ2-7; no clear D. Sample: blood. The CDR3, as DNA: TGTGCCATCAGTGCCTCATCCGCCCGGGACGAGCAGTACTTC. This translates into CAISASSARDEQYF.